The entry below describes one T cell receptor (beta chain). This sample is drawn from a study of a mutant IDH1 vaccine in newly diagnosed glioma. Sequenced by immunoSEQ multiplex PCR; TCRdb stores in-frame clones only, minus some. The data contain about 67,000 clones, around 80% of them singletons. Time point noted: baseline, week 1 (first vaccination visit). Treatment given: pre-vaccination baseline after standard-of-care therapy. Donor diagnoses consisted of new WHO grade 3 or 4 IDH1-mutant, ATRX-lost astrocytomas. With 2 bases removed from V and 2 bases from J, the gap between germline ends came to 13 bases. The V gene's germline CDR1 is SGHVS and CDR2 FQNEAQ. The CDR3 is 15 amino acids.

The receptor's source is a woman aged 18-29 years with glioma. Some clones in this sample may be carry-over from other donors' samples. Source: peripheral blood mononuclear cells (PBMCs), taken from a glioma patient treated with radiotherapy, temozolomide or both. The rearrangement uses TRBV7-8 and TRBJ2-7, with a weak D call TRBD2 (5 bases). The chain's CDR3 is CASSLIRGITYEQYF. CDR3 nucleotides: TGTGCCAGCAGCTTAATCAGAGGGATTACCTACGAGCAGTACTTC.